The entry below describes one T cell receptor (beta chain). The antigen it binds to is not known. No base quality information exists; no much larger clone differs at one position. This sample was taken from a study of T cell responses to AZD1222 COVID-19 vaccine (dated by TCRdb to the early 2020s). With respect to the entire study: AZD1222 recipients whose second dose came at about 4 weeks and those whose second dose came at about 12 weeks were combined into one group, since spike-specific TCR depth and breadth did not differ between the two schedules. A total of approximately 240 trial participants underwent TCR sequencing, of whom about 200 received two doses of AZD1222 and some 25 received two doses of the MenACWY control vaccine. Trial participants were enrolled by age into 18-55, 56-69 and 70-plus year subgroups, with approximately 150, 28 and 58 TCR-sequenced participants respectively.

From the germline V gene, CDR1 is SNHLY and CDR2 is FYNNEI. The CDR3 contains 13 residues, cysteine and phenylalanine counted. CDR3 DNA is the only sequence kept; it has 39 bases, read in frame from the first base. V gives up 5 bases and J gives up 8 bases, and the segment between their germline ends measures 13 bases. According to the study, the label for this sample's time point signals: baseline before first vaccination. Vaccinee samples came from UK trials COV001 and COV002, including a single-blind randomized controlled phase 2/3 trial of AZD1222 (ChAdOx1 nCoV-19) in healthy adults. For TCRbeta chain sequencing, PBMC samples were collected from trial participants at day 0 and at day 28 after the second dose. The paper as a whole reports these results and caveats: CD4 TCRs associated with the vaccine covered the entire spike protein, and the dominant responses were in regions 160-218 and 743-854. Participants were mostly white British, with more females than males. The authors suggested clonal diversity may have been underestimated. Reportedly, close to half of the unique spike-specific TCRs recognized epitopes lying outside the regions that are mutated in the B.1.351 and B.1.1.7 variants. Because no samples from the day 14 peak response were available, repertoires could be characterized only after the peak T cell response. In the small 56-69-year group, the increase in depth fell short of significance, most likely because of low power. Conclusions about previously exposed vaccinees are limited because only a handful of AZD1222 recipients were SARS-CoV-2 seropositive at baseline. A significant rise in spike-specific TCR breadth and depth was observed after two AZD1222 doses relative to day 0 and relative to MenACWY recipients.

The CDR3 regions of human TCRbeta chains were subjected to immunosequencing. As for how the authors treated the data: TCRs in the repertoires were compared against a reference library of SARS-CoV-2-specific TCRs that had been generated with the MIRA antigen-specificity platform. Breadth was defined as the fraction of unique TCRs that were SARS-CoV-2-associated. Depth was defined as the fraction of total T cells that were SARS-CoV-2-associated. Using the MIRA data, each spike-specific TCR was mapped to the spike region that the TCR reacts to and placed in a CD4 or CD8 class. Log10-transformed breadth and depth values were compared by one-way ANOVA with Sidak's multiple comparisons tests. TCRdb took this table from immuneACCESS and kept in-frame rearrangements with V and J called. Such tables lack part of the clones; where checked against another copy, unresolved V genes explain under half of the gap, and the rest is unexplained. V and J calls and clone size are those listed in that table; D and trimming were worked out from the DNA. Counted in this sample were 150,000 or so clones; about 93% of them appeared once. The top ten clones comprise around 1.9% of the sample.

Material: peripheral blood, obtained on day 0 of AZD1222 vaccination. The chain links TRBV2 with TRBJ2-1; TRBD2 is a possible D gene, resting on 6 matching bases. This receptor was identified in an adult in good health. CDR3 loop: CASSSGGLHEQFF. The sequence in DNA is TGTGCCAGCAGTTCCGGGGGTTTGCATGAGCAGTTCTTC.